This T cell receptor (beta chain) was obtained from a study of post-analysis software for immune sequencing data. Prepared TCR beta cDNA libraries contained unique molecular identifiers. One entry per CDR3 protein results from TCRdb running MiXCR on the PCR reads. Among about 460,000 distinct CDR3 sequences listed, roughly 45% were seen once. With respect to this clonotype: The antigen is unknown.

Study-level findings and limits: Patients showed TRBV5-6, TRBV5-1 and TRBV20-1 among five TRBV segments more frequent than in controls.

Germline V gene lookup returns CDR1 SGDLS and CDR2 YYNGEE. The CDR3 runs 12 residues. The chain is built from TRBV9 and TRBJ2-7; D is unresolved. The J call may be in error: the DNA end matches TRBJ2-5 better. Sequencing used blood. This clonotype originated in a girl under 18 with multiple sclerosis. CDR3 protein: CASSAFGETQYF. CDR3 DNA: TGTGCCAGCAGCGCCTTTGGGGAGACCCAGTACTTC.